The sequence of this TCR beta chain was determined in a study of blood T cell repertoires in COVID-19 (dated by TCRdb to 2019 to 2021). Looking at the study overall: Samples covering the acute and convalescent phases of COVID-19 were provided by collaborators in the United States, Italy and Spain. Sample metadata almost always included a de-identified subject ID, COVID-19 status, age in years and sex. Deeply sampled blood TCRbeta repertoires from subjects exposed to, actively infected with, or recovered from COVID-19 were included in the dataset. HLA class I and class II types, where available, came from metadata supplied by the sample provider rather than from assay-based typing. The samples were drawn from the first 160 participants of the ongoing ImmuneRACE study and from 950 to 1,500 subjects provided by 6 global collaborators. The prospective study material was composed of cDNA or gDNA derived from T cells, B-cell-depleted T cells, or PBMCs. The repertoires were made available in a free public database intended to serve as a resource for research on the immune response to SARS-CoV-2.

Comment on this clone: Its antigen is currently not known. One base away there is no much larger clone; base qualities are not given.

The immunoSEQ Assay, a bias-controlled multiplex PCR, was used to amplify TCRbeta CDR3 regions from genomic DNA. In the original analysis: The number of nucleated cells in each sample was estimated from the amplification of reference gene primers within the assay. To quantify the absolute abundance of each unique TCRbeta CDR3 rearrangement, sequence reads were collapsed and filtered. For each sample, productive Simpson clonality was calculated as the square root of Simpson's diversity index over productive rearrangements. TCRdb retrieved this table from immuneACCESS and kept in-frame rearrangements only. Not all clones are present; in checked studies, unresolved V genes account for under half, and no reason is known for the remainder. V, J and clone size are those of that table, while D and trimming were read from the DNA. The sample yields 250,000 to 350,000 clones; about 81% were counted once. The top ten clones comprise roughly 1.5% of the sample.

In Seattle, one collaborating source enrolled patients while the infection was active and tracked those patients longitudinally over the course of disease. Whole blood was collected in K2EDTA tubes by collaborating institutions according to the institutions' own protocols. For TCRbeta analysis, collaborators shipped samples in one of three forms: frozen whole blood, isolated PBMCs, or DNA extracted from either of those sample types. General study outcomes and caveats: Clinical and demographic metadata were provided uncurated, with the amount varying by source and participant.

The sequenced material came from peripheral blood. This TCR derives from a human donor with COVID-19, enrolled during active disease. The donor label of this sample is uncertain.

The DNA reads TGTGCCAGCTCACCGGAGGTCCAGTCTGAGCAGTTCTTC. Its translation reads: CASSPEVQSEQFF. The receptor chain draws on TRBV18 and TRBJ2-1; tentative D gene TRBD2, with 5 bases matching. Inclusive of the bounding cysteine and phenylalanine, the CDR3 is 13 residues long. Solely the CDR3 DNA is kept, with 39 bases framed from the first base. The CDR1 and CDR2 encoded by the germline V gene are KGHSH and LQKENI. The junction shows trimming of 3 bases on V and 9 bases on J, plus 12 bases between the germline ends.